This passage covers 30 T cell receptor beta chains from one sample sequenced in a study of T and B cells in COVID-19 patients. Multiplex PCR with BIOMED2 TRB-A/B primer pools amplified TRB rearrangements. Each CDR3 protein gets one entry after TCRdb re-called the multiplex PCR reads with MiXCR. The sample shows about 13,000 distinct CDR3 sequences, about 25% of them seen only once. TRB was amplified from about 260-540 ng of blood genomic DNA. The sequenced sample consisted of blood. The receptors shown here come from a human donor who had recovered from COVID-19.

This clonotype has a count of ten or more. This chain connects TRBV20-1 to TRBJ2-7; D ambiguous. The length of the CDR3 is 12 residues. Trimming left V 1 base short and J 5 bases short, with 9 bases between. Germline CDR1 is DFQATT and CDR2 is SNEGSKA (reference sequence). The CDR3 coding sequence is TGCAGTGCTAGAGTCGGCGACCACGAGCAGTACTTC. As protein: CSARVGDHEQYF.

This clonotype is medium-sized (0.01 to 0.1%) by share. The chain joins TRBV29-1 to TRBJ1-1, with D perhaps matching TRBD1 (5 bases). Germline loops: CDR1 SQVTM, CDR2 ANQGSEA. Trimming removed 6 bases from V and 4 bases from J, with 18 bases in between. This CDR3 has 14 amino acids. The DNA for the CDR3 is TGCAGCGTCGGGGGGGATGCGTGGGGCACTGAAGCTTTCTTT. It is translated as CSVGGDAWGTEAFF. The whole variable domain, remainder taken from reference TRBV29-1 and TRBJ1-1, is SAVISQKPSRDICQRGTSLTIQCQVDSQVTMMFWYRQQPGQSLTLIATANQGSEATYESGFVIDKFPISRPNLTFSTLTVSNMSPEDSSIYLCSVGGDAWGTEAFFGQGTRLTVV.

This chain joins TRBV7-9 and TRBJ2-1, with 7 bases identical to TRBD1. CDR1 is SEHNR and CDR2 is FQNEAQ in the germline V gene (reference sequence). V was pared by 6 bases and J by 7 bases, with 18 bases of the junction left unmatched. The CDR3 covers 17 residues. This CDR3 reads CASREGGGMAGWNEQFF. For the CDR3, the DNA is TGTGCCAGCAGGGAAGGGGGCGGAATGGCGGGCTGGAATGAGCAGTTCTTC. Full variable domain (outside the CDR3, taken from reference TRBV7-9 and TRBJ2-1): DTGVSQNPRHKITKRGQNVTFRCDPISEHNRLYWYRQTLGQGPEFLTYFQNEAQLEKSRLLSDRFSAERPKGSFSTLEIQRTEQGDSAMYLCASREGGGMAGWNEQFFGPGTRLTVL.

The chain couples TRBV14 to TRBJ2-7; D is possibly TRBD1 (5 bases). Trimming took 1 base from V and 9 from J, leaving 19 bases between them. Germline-derived CDR1 and CDR2 are SGHDN and FVKESK. The CDR3 sequence is 15 residues long. The CDR3 DNA sequence: TGTGCCAGCAGCCAAGTTGTGACAGATACTACGAGGCAGTACTTC. This codes for CASSQVVTDTTRQYF. Supplemented by reference TRBV14 and TRBJ2-7, the full variable domain reads EAGVTQFPSHSVIEKGQTVTLRCDPISGHDNLYWYRRVMGKEIKFLLHFVKESKQDESGMPNNRFLAERTGGTYSTLKVQPAELEDSGVYFCASSQVVTDTTRQYFGPGTRLTVT.

J is TRBJ2-1 and V is TRBV6-1; 12 bases fit TRBD2. The CDR3 covers 16 residues. Losses at the gene ends were 8 bases for V and 7 bases for J; bases not matched to a gene: 12. The V gene's germline CDR1 is MNHNS and CDR2 SASEGT. CDR3 loop: CASEVLLGTSGNEQFF. The CDR3, as DNA: TGTGCCAGCGAAGTACTTCTCGGGACTAGCGGGAATGAGCAGTTCTTC.

About this clonotype: A read error may be the cause here, since a much bigger clone is one base away. The gene calls are TRBV19 and TRBJ1-1, with a tentative D call TRBD1 (5 bases). Trimming removed 4 bases at V and 0 bases at J, with 15 bases between. CDR3 length equals 16 residues. Germline CDR1 reads LNHDA; CDR2 reads SQIVND (reference sequence). The DNA of the CDR3 is TGTGCCAGTAGTAATCAAATGGGACCGTTGAACACTGAAGCTTTCTTT. It translates to CASSNQMGPLNTEAFF.

This clonotype was counted many times. The chain recombines TRBV10-3 with TRBJ2-7; no definite D call. CDR1 ENHRY and CDR2 SYGVKD come from the germline V gene. V gave up 4 bases and J gave up 2 bases, with 6 bases separating them. The CDR3 totals 12 residues. The DNA of the CDR3 is TGTGCCATCAGTGCGGACCCCTACGAGCAGTACTTC. This codes for CAISADPYEQYF.

The rearrangement uses TRBV29-1 and TRBJ2-7; 11 bases are a match to TRBD1. The V and J ends lost 7 bases and 8 bases, in that order; junction bases with no gene match: 10. The CDR3 has 13 residues. CDR1 is SQVTM and CDR2 is ANQGSEA in the germline V gene. In DNA form, the CDR3 reads TGCAGCGCCACCGGGACAGGGGGTTTAAAGCAGTACTTC. Its protein product is CSATGTGGLKQYF.

This clonotype was counted a few times. The CDR3 bases are TGTGCCAGCAGCCAACGAAGTGACTTCTATGGCTACACCTTC. Amino acid sequence: CASSQRSDFYGYTF. J is TRBJ1-2 and V is TRBV14; the D is unclear. There are 14 residues in the CDR3. Trimming removed 2 bases at V and 4 bases at J, with 11 bases between. The germline gives CDR1 SGHDN, CDR2 FVKESK.

This clonotype was seen a handful of times. The rearrangement uses TRBV19 and TRBJ1-2, with a tentative D call TRBD1 (6 bases). Germline CDR1 LNHDA, CDR2 SQIVND (reference sequence). V dropped 3 bases and J dropped 4 bases, with 15 bases sitting between them. This CDR3 has 15 amino acids. The CDR3 region is CASSIERQAIYGYTF. The CDR3 DNA follows: TGTGCCAGTAGTATTGAAAGACAGGCGATCTATGGCTACACCTTC.

As regards this clonotype: It may be a read error: a sequence one base away is much more abundant. The rearrangement joins TRBV27 to TRBJ1-1; no reliable D call. CDR1 MNHEY and CDR2 SMNVEV come from the germline V gene (reference sequence). This CDR3 spans 14 amino acids. CDR3 loop: CANSFTATWGEAFF. The CDR3 nucleotides are TGTGCCAACAGTTTCACAGCCACCTGGGGTGAAGCTTTCTTT.

This clonotype was recorded a few times. V is TRBV5-1 and J is TRBJ2-3; the D gene is possibly TRBD2 (6 bases). From germline, CDR1 is SGHRS and CDR2 YFSETQ. V was cut by 3 bases and J by 6 bases, with 23 bases left in between. CDR3 size: 17 residues. This chain's CDR3 is CASSSLPSGDLRDTQYF. DNA for the CDR3: TGCGCCAGCAGCTCCCTCCCATCGGGGGACCTCCGGGATACGCAGTATTTT.

Many counts were recorded for this clonotype. The V call is TRBV6-1, the J call TRBJ2-7; D not certain. CDR1 MNHNS and CDR2 SASEGT come from the germline V gene. The CDR3 covers 15 residues. Trimming left V 1 base short and J 2 bases short, with 12 bases between. Written as DNA, the CDR3 is TGTGCCAGCAGTGAAGTGGCGGAGAATCCCTACGAGCAGTACTTC. Amino acids: CASSEVAENPYEQYF.

V usage is TRBV29-1 and J usage is TRBJ1-1, with D perhaps matching TRBD1 (5 bases). This CDR3 spans 13 amino acids. V shed 2 bases and J shed 4 bases, with 11 bases lying between them. CDR1 and CDR2 from the germline V gene are SQVTM and ANQGSEA. The CDR3 coding sequence is TGCAGCGTTGAAATACAGGAGGGCACTGAAGCTTTCTTT. It translates to CSVEIQEGTEAFF.

This clonotype came up many times. This sequence joins TRBV6-5 and TRBJ2-5, with 10 positions matching TRBD2. Losses at the gene ends were 0 bases for V and 4 bases for J; bases not matched to a gene: 5. CDR1 and CDR2 from the germline V gene are MNHEY and SVGAGI. The CDR3 has 16 residues. The CDR3 loop is CASSYSKASGRETQYF. CDR3 bases: TGTGCCAGCAGTTACTCAAAGGCTAGCGGGAGAGAGACCCAGTACTTC.

This rearrangement joins TRBV7-2 to TRBJ1-2; D perhaps matches TRBD1 (5 bases). Germline lookup yields CDR1 SGHTA and CDR2 FQGNSA. The germline V and J ends were trimmed by 2 bases and 3 bases, with 16 bases remaining between them. The CDR3 runs 16 residues. The CDR3 nucleotides read TGTGCCAGCAGCTTACGGCCAGGGAGGATGGACTATGGCTACACCTTC. This codes for CASSLRPGRMDYGYTF.

This chain connects TRBV7-2 to TRBJ2-3; D call uncertain. CDR1 is SGHTA and CDR2 is FQGNSA in the germline V gene. This CDR3 region has 13 residues. Trimming stripped 2 bases from V and 4 bases from J, with 7 bases between. The CDR3 spells CASSLSQSDTQYF. DNA for the CDR3: TGTGCCAGCAGCTTAAGCCAGTCAGATACGCAGTATTTT.

V usage is TRBV11-2 and J usage is TRBJ2-7, with D unresolved. CDR1 and CDR2 (germline): SGHAT, FQNNGV. The V and J ends lost 4 bases and 3 bases respectively, with 13 bases between them. This CDR3 is built from 14 residues. CDR3 sequence reads: CASSYQVGDYEQYF. The CDR3, as DNA: TGTGCCAGCAGCTACCAAGTCGGAGACTACGAGCAGTACTTC.

By sample fraction, this clonotype is medium-sized. This sequence joins TRBV30 and TRBJ2-7; possibly TRBD1 for D (6 bases). The CDR3 runs 15 residues. Trimming left V 4 bases short and J 5 bases short, with 21 bases between. From germline, CDR1 is GTSNPN and CDR2 SVGIG (reference sequence). The CDR3 loop is CAWKGQVSTLHEQYF. CDR3 bases: TGTGCCTGGAAGGGACAAGTATCCACCCTCCACGAGCAGTACTTC.

The chain links TRBV12-3 or TRBV12-4 to TRBJ2-3, with 15 bases that match TRBD2. The CDR3 extends over 16 amino acids. Trimming cost V 7 bases and J 3 bases; bases outside gene matches: 5. CDR3 in amino acids: CASMGLAGGWTDTQYF. As DNA, the CDR3 is TGTGCCAGCATGGGACTAGCGGGGGGTTGGACAGATACGCAGTATTTT.

This clonotype has only a few counts. The gene calls are TRBV6-5 and TRBJ1-2; tentatively, D is TRBD1 (5 bases). From germline, CDR1 is MNHEY and CDR2 SVGAGI. The CDR3 runs to 16 residues. With 5 bases removed from V and 4 bases from J, the gap between germline ends came to 20 bases. CDR3 sequence reads: CASSESPSGESYGYTF. Here the CDR3 DNA reads TGTGCCAGCAGTGAAAGCCCCTCGGGGGAGAGCTATGGCTACACCTTC.

Notes on this clonotype: The junction departs from the called germline gene at one end, perhaps through a read error. CDR3 residues: CASSLQQGERNTGELFF. The DNA for the CDR3 is TGCGCCAGCAGCTTGCAACAGGGGGAAAGGAACACCGGGGAGCTGTTTTTT. The V and J genes are TRBV13 and TRBJ2-2; TRBD1 aligns across 8 bases. This CDR3 spans 17 amino acids. CDR1 PRHDT and CDR2 FYEKMQ come from the germline V gene (reference sequence).

J is TRBJ1-3 and V is TRBV4-2; the D gene is possibly TRBD1 (5 bases). Germline CDR1 reads LGHNA; CDR2 reads YNFKEQ. The CDR3 is 14 amino acids. V was pared by 0 bases and J by 2 bases, with 5 bases between. CDR3: CASSQDRAGNTIYF. The CDR3 DNA sequence: TGTGCCAGCAGCCAAGACAGGGCTGGAAACACCATATATTTT.

This clonotype is categorized as medium-sized. The chain has TRBV19 and TRBJ1-2; 9 bases line up with TRBD1. This CDR3 region has 15 residues. Per the germline V gene, CDR1 is LNHDA and CDR2 is SQIVND (reference sequence). V shed 6 bases, J shed 3 bases, and the junction held 8 bases outside the gene matches. CDR3 sequence reads: CASSRDREGDYGYTF. For the CDR3, the DNA is TGTGCCAGTAGCCGGGACAGGGAAGGGGACTATGGCTACACCTTC.

This clonotype occurred a few times. The V and J genes are TRBV12-3 or TRBV12-4 and TRBJ2-4; D is ambiguous. Deletions cut 1 base from V and 2 bases from J, with 6 bases between. This CDR3 has 14 amino acids. The CDR3 coding sequence is TGTGCCAGCAGTTTAGAAGGGACCAAAAACATTCAGTACTTC. Translated, it gives CASSLEGTKNIQYF.

This clonotype ranks as medium-sized. The DNA for the CDR3 is TGTGCCAGCAGCTCCGGGATGTACAATGAGCAGTTCTTC. Protein product: CASSSGMYNEQFF. The chain combines TRBV12-3 or TRBV12-4 with TRBJ2-1; D may be TRBD2 (5 bases). V was pared by 6 bases and J by 4 bases, with 10 bases between. The CDR3 is 13 residues long.

This clonotype was counted a few times. V and J are TRBV6-1 and TRBJ2-5; 14 bases align to TRBD2. Trimming removed 6 bases from V and 1 base from J; junction bases left unmatched: 10. Per the germline V gene, CDR1 is MNHNS and CDR2 is SASEGT. The CDR3 spans 18 residues. The CDR3 nucleotides are TGTGCCAGCAGCCCCCCCCTGGGGACTAGCGGGGGCCAAGAGACCCAGTACTTC. Residues: CASSPPLGTSGGQETQYF.

The chain joins TRBV7-9 to TRBJ2-7; 8 nucleotides line up with TRBD2. The trim removed 0 bases at V and 2 bases at J, leaving 3 bases unmatched. CDR3 length equals 15 residues. Germline V gene sequence: CDR1 SEHNR, CDR2 FQNEAQ (reference sequence). CDR3 in amino acids: CASSLASGVAYEQYF. The CDR3 DNA follows: TGTGCCAGCAGCTTAGCTAGCGGGGTGGCCTACGAGCAGTACTTC.

J is TRBJ2-3 and V is TRBV6-5, with 9 bases aligning to TRBD2. Germline assignment: CDR1 MNHEY and CDR2 SVGAGI. V shed 2 bases, J shed 1 base, and the junction held 10 bases outside the gene matches. The CDR3 covers 18 residues. The CDR3 DNA sequence: TGTGCCAGCAGTTACCCGCCTAGCGGGGCGGATGGCACAGATACGCAGTATTTT. Amino acid sequence: CASSYPPSGADGTDTQYF.

This clonotype was seen ten or more times. The chain couples TRBV6-5 to TRBJ1-1, with D possibly being TRBD1 (6 bases). V lost 6 bases and J lost 4, with 12 bases in between. This CDR3 comprises 13 residues. In germline, CDR1 is MNHEY, CDR2 SVGAGI. The CDR3 reads CASRRDTFTEAFF. CDR3 bases: TGTGCCAGCAGACGGGACACCTTCACTGAAGCTTTCTTT.